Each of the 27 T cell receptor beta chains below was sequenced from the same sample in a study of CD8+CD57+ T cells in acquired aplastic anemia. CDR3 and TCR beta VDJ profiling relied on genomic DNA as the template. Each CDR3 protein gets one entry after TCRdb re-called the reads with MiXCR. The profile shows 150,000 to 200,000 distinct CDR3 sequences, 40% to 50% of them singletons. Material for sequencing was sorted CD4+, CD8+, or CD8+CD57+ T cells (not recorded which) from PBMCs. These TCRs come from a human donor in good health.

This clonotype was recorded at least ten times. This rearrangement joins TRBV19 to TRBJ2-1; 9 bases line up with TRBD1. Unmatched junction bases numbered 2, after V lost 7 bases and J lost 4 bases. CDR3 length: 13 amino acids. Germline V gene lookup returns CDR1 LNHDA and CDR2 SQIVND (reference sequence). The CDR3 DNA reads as TGTGCCAGTAAGGGACAGGGATACAATGAGCAGTTCTTC. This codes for CASKGQGYNEQFF.

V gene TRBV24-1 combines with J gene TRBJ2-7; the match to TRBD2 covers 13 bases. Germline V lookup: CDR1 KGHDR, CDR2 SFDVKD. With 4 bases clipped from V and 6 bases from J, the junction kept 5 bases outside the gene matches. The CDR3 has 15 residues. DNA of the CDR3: TGTGCCACCAGTGAGGGGACTAGCGGGATTCCCGAGCAGTACTTC. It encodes CATSEGTSGIPEQYF.

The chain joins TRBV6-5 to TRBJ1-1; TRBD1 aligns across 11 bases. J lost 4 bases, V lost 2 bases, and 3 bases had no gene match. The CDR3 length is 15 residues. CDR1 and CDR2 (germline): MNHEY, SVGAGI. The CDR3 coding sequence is TGTGCCAGCAGTTACCCTGGGACAGGGGGCACTGAAGCTTTCTTT. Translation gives CASSYPGTGGTEAFF.

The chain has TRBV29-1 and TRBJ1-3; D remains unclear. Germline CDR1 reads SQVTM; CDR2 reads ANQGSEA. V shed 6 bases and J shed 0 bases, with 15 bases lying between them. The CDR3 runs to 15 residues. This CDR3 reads CSVPGGVTSGNTIYF. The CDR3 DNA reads TGCAGCGTGCCTGGTGGGGTTACCTCTGGAAACACCATATATTTT.

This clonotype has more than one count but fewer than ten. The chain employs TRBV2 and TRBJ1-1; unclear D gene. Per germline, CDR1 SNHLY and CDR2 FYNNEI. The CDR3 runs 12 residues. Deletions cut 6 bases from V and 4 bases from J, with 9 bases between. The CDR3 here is CASRAWGTEAFF. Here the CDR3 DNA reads TGTGCCAGCAGGGCCTGGGGCACTGAAGCTTTCTTT.

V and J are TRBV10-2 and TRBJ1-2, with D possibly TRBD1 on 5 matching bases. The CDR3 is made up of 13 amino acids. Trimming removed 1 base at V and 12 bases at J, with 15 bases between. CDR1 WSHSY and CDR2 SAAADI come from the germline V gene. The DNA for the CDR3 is TGCGCCAGCAGTGAGTTCCCAGGGTTAGCTGACACCTTC. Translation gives CASSEFPGLADTF.

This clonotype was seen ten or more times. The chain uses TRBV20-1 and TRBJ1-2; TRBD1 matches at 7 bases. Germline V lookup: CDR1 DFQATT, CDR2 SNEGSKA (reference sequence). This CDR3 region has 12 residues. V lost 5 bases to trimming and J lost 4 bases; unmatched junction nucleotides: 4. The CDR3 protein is CSAGDSFYGYTF. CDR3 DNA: TGCAGTGCTGGGGACAGCTTCTATGGCTACACCTTC.

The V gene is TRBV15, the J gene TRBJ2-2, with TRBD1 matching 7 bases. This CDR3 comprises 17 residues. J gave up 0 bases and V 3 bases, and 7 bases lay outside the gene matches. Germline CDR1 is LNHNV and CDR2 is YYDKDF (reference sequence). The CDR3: CATSSDWTGSNTGELFF. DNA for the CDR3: TGTGCCACCAGCAGCGACTGGACAGGTTCGAACACCGGGGAGCTGTTTTTT. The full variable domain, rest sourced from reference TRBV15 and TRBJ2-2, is DAMVIQNPRYQVTQFGKPVTLSCSQTLNHNVMYWYQQKSSQAPKLLFHYYDKDFNNEADTPDNFQSRRPNTSFCFLDIRSPGLGDTAMYLCATSSDWTGSNTGELFFGEGSRLTVL.

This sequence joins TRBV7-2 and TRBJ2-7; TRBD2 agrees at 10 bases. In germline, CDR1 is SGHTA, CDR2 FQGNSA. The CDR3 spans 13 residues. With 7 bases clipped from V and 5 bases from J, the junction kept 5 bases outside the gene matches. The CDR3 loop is CASNVAGGDEQYF. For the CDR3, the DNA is TGTGCCAGCAACGTAGCGGGGGGCGACGAGCAGTACTTC. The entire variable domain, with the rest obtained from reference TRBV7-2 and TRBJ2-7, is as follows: GAGVSQSPSNKVTEKGKDVELRCDPISGHTALYWYRQSLGQGLEFLIYFQGNSAPDKSGLPSDRFSAERTGGSVSTLTIQRTQQEDSAVYLCASNVAGGDEQYFGPGTRLTVT.

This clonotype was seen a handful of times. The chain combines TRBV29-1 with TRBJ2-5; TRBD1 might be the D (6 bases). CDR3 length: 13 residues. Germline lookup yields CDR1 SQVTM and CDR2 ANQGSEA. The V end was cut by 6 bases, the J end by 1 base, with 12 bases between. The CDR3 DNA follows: TGCAGCGTCAGGGGACGGTTCCAAGAGACCCAGTACTTC. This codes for CSVRGRFQETQYF. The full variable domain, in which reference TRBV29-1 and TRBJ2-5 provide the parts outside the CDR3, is SAVISQKPSRDICQRGTSLTIQCQVDSQVTMMFWYRQQPGQSLTLIATANQGSEATYESGFVIDKFPISRPNLTFSTLTVSNMSPEDSSIYLCSVRGRFQETQYFGPGTRLLVL.

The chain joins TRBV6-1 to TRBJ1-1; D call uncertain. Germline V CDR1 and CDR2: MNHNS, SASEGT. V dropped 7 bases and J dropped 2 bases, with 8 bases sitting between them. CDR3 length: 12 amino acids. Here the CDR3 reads CASNLPNTEAFF. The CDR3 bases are TGTGCCAGCAACCTCCCCAACACTGAAGCTTTCTTT.

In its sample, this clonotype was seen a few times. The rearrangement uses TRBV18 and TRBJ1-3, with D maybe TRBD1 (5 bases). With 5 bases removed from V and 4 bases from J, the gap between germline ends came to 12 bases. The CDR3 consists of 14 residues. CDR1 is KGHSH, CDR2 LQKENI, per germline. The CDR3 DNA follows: TGTGCCAGCTCAGCAGGGATTAGCGGAAACACCATATATTTT. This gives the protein CASSAGISGNTIYF.

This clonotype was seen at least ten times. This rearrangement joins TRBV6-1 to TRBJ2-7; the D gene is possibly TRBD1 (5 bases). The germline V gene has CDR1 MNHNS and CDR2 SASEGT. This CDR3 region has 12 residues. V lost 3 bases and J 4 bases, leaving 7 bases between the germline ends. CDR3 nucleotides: TGTGCCAGCAGTGACAGGGAATACGAGCAGTACTTC. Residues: CASSDREYEQYF.

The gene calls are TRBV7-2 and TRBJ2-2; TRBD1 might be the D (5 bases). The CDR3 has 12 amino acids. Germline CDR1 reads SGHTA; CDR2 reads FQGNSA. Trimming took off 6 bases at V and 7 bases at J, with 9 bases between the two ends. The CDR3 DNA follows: TGTGCCAGCAGATACAGGATCGGGGAGCTGTTTTTT. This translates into CASRYRIGELFF.

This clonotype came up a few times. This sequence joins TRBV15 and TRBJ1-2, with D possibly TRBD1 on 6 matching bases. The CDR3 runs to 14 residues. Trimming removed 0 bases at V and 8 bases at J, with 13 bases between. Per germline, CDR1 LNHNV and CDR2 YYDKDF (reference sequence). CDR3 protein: CATSRDRTGTGYTF. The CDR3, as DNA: TGTGCCACCAGCAGAGATAGGACGGGGACAGGCTACACCTTC.

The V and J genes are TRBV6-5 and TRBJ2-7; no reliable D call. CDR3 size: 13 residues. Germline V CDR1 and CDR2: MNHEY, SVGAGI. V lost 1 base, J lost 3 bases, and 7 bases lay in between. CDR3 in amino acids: CASSYFGGYEQYF. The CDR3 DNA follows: TGTGCCAGCAGTTACTTTGGCGGCTACGAGCAGTACTTC.

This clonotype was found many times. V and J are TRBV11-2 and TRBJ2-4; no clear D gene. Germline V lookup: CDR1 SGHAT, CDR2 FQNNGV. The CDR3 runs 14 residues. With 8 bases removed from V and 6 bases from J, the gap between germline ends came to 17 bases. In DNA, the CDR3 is TGTGCCAGCCGCACCGGTGGGGTGGGAAACATTCAGTACTTC. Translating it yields CASRTGGVGNIQYF.

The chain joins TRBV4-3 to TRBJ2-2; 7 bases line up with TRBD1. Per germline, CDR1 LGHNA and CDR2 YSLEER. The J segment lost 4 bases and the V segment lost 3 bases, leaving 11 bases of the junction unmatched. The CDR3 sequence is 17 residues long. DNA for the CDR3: TGCGCCAGCAGCCATGGCCCTGACAGGGTTGTCACCGGGGAGCTGTTTTTT. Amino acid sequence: CASSHGPDRVVTGELFF.

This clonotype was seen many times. The CDR3 sequence: CASSIVRGTDTGELFF. The DNA for the CDR3 is TGTGCCAGTAGTATAGTCCGGGGGACGGACACCGGGGAGCTGTTTTTT. The chain joins TRBV19 to TRBJ2-2, with a weak D call TRBD2 (6 bases). The ends were cut back, 1 base at V and 3 bases at J, with 12 bases in the middle. Germline loops: CDR1 LNHDA, CDR2 SQIVND (reference sequence). CDR3 length: 16 amino acids.

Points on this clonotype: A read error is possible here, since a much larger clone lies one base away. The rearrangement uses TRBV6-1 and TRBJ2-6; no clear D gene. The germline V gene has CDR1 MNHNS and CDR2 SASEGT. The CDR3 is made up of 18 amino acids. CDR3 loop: CASTKGPSQATEANVLTF. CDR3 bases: TGTGCCAGCACCAAAGGCCCCTCCCAAGCCACTGAGGCCAACGTCCTAACTTTC.

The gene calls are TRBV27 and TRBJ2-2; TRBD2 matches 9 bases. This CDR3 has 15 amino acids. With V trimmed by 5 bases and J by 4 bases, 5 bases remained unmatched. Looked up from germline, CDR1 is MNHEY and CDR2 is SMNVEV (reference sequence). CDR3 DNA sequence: TGTGCCAGCAGTGTAGCGGGAGCGGGCACCGGGGAGCTGTTTTTT. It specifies CASSVAGAGTGELFF.

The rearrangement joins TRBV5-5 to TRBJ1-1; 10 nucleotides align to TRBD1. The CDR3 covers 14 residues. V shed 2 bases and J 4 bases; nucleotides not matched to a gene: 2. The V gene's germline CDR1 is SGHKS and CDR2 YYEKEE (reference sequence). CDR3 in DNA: TGTGCCAGCAGCTTTAGGACAGGGGGCACTGAAGCTTTCTTT. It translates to CASSFRTGGTEAFF.

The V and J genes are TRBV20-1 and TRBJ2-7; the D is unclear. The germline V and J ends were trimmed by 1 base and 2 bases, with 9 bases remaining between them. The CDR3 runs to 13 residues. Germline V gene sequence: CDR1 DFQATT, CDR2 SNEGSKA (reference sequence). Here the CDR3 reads CSARVGSTYEQYF. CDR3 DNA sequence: TGCAGTGCTAGAGTGGGATCTACCTACGAGCAGTACTTC.

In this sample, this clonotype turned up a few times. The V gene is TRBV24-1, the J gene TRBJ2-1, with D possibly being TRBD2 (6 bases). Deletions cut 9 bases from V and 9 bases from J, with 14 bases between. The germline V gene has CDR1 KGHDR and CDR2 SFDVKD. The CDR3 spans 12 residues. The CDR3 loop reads CATSRGTAEQFF. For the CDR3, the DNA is TGTGCCACCTCTCGGGGGACTGCTGAGCAGTTCTTC.

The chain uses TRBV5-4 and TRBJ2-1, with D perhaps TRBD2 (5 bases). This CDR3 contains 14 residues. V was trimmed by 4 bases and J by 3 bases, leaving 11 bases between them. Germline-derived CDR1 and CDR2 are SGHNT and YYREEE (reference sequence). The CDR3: CASSRTSNYNEQFF. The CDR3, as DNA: TGTGCCAGCAGCCGGACTTCGAACTACAATGAGCAGTTCTTC.

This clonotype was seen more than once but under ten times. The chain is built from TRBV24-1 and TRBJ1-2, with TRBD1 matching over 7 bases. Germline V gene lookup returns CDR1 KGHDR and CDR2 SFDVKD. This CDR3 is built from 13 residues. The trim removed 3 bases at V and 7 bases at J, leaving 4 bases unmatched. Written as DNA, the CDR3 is TGTGCCACCAGTGATACAACAGGGGTTGGCTACACCTTC. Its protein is CATSDTTGVGYTF.

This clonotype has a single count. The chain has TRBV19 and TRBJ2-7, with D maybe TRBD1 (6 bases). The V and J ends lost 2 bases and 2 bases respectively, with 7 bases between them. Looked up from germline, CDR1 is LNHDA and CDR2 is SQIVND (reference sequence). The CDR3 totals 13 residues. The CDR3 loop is CASSINRAYEQYF. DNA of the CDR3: TGTGCCAGTAGTATAAACAGGGCCTACGAGCAGTACTTC. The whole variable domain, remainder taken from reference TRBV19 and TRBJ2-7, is DGGITQSPKYLFRKEGQNVTLSCEQNLNHDAMYWYRQDPGQGLRLIYYSQIVNDFQKGDIAEGYSVSREKKESFPLTVTSAQKNPTAFYLCASSINRAYEQYFGPGTRLTVT.